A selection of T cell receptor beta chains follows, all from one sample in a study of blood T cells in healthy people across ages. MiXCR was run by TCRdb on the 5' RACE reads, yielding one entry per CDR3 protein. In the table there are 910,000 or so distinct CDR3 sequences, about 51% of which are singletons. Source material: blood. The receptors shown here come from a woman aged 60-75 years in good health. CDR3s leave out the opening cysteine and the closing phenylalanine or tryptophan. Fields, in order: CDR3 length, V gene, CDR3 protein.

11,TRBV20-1,SAAGTSVYEQY
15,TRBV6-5,ASSYTGTSGFYNEQY
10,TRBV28,ASSSRVETQY
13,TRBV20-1,SAINANRGIETQY
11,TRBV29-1,SVGERDKNIQY
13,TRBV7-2,ASGRTGGFVYGYT
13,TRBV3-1,ASSQDSSNTGELF
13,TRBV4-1,ASSQPASGRGEQY
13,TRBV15,ATSRLAGGEETQY
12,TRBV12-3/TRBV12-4,ASCRDAKKNIQY
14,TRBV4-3,ASSQAEGSYNSPLH
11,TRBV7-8,ASTGASNYGYT
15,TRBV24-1,ATSDSKRGYSNYGYT
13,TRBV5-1,ASSSRLAEYNEQY
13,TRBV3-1,ASSLGVAYDNEQF